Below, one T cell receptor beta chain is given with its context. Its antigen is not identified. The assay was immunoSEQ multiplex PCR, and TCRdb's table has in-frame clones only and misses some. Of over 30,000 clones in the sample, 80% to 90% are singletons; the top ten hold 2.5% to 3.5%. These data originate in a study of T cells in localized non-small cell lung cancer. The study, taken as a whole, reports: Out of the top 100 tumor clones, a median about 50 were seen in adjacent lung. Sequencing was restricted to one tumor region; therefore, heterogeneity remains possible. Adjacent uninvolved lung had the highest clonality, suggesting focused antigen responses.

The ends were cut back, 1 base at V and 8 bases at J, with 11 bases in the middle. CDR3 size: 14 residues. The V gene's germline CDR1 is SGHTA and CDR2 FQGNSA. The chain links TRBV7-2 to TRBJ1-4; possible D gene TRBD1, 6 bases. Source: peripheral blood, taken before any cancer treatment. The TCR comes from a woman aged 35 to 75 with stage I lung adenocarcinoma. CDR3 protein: CASSLVGGREKLFF. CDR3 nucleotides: TGTGCCAGCAGCTTAGTCGGGGGGCGGGAAAAACTGTTTTTT.